The next 6 T cell receptor beta chains were all read from a single sample in a study of early T cells in non-severe SARS-CoV-2 infection. Each CDR3 protein is one row after TCRdb ran MiXCR on the 5' RACE reads. Here the sample spans tens of thousands of distinct CDR3 sequences, approximately 12% being singletons. The specimen comprised whole blood, sampled at baseline. These receptors were obtained from an adult who was a healthcare worker with PCR-confirmed SARS-CoV-2 infection or an uninfected control (not recorded which).

The V and J genes are TRBV11-2 and TRBJ2-1; D remains unclear. The germline gives CDR1 SGHAT, CDR2 FQNNGV. The ends were cut back, 2 bases at V and 4 bases at J, with 15 bases in the middle. The CDR3 consists of 16 residues. In DNA, the CDR3 is TGTGCCAGCAGCTTAAGCAGACACACTTATTACAATGAGCAGTTCTTC. It yields the protein CASSLSRHTYYNEQFF.

This clonotype showed up just a few times. V usage is TRBV12-3 or TRBV12-4 and J usage is TRBJ2-5, with D perhaps TRBD2 (5 bases). This CDR3 has 19 amino acids. Trimming removed 3 bases at V and 5 bases at J, with 28 bases between. The chain's CDR3 is CASSLSRGLFLNPWETQYF. The CDR3 nucleotides are TGTGCCAGCAGTTTGTCCCGGGGTCTCTTCCTCAATCCGTGGGAGACCCAGTACTTC.

In this sample, this clonotype turned up many times. The chain uses TRBV20-1 and TRBJ2-7; D may be TRBD1 (6 bases). The V gene's germline CDR1 is DFQATT and CDR2 SNEGSKA (reference sequence). Deletions cut 6 bases from V and 6 bases from J, with 18 bases between. The CDR3 extends over 13 amino acids. The chain's CDR3 is CSAFSPRGGEQYF. CDR3 DNA: TGCAGTGCCTTTAGCCCCAGGGGCGGCGAGCAGTACTTC.

V and J are TRBV9 and TRBJ2-1; 7 nucleotides align to TRBD1. V shed 2 bases and J 7 bases; nucleotides not matched to a gene: 6. Germline V lookup: CDR1 SGDLS, CDR2 YYNGEE. The CDR3 has 14 amino acids. CDR3 DNA sequence: TGTGCCAGCAGCGTCACGGGACAGCTAAATGAGCAGTTCTTC. It codes for CASSVTGQLNEQFF.

This clonotype was recorded many times. The chain recombines TRBV14 with TRBJ1-1; no clear D gene. The germline V gene has CDR1 SGHDN and CDR2 FVKESK. The CDR3 is 15 amino acids. Deletions cut 0 bases from V and 5 bases from J, with 13 bases between. The chain's CDR3 is CASSQDSLGWTEAFF. The CDR3 bases are TGTGCCAGCAGCCAAGATTCCTTGGGTTGGACTGAAGCTTTCTTT.

In this sample, this clonotype turned up a few times. This CDR3 reads CSARTGFRQETQYF. For the CDR3, the DNA is TGCAGTGCTAGGACAGGCTTTCGCCAAGAGACCCAGTACTTC. The chain couples TRBV20-1 to TRBJ2-5; D is perhaps TRBD1 (6 bases). Germline lookup yields CDR1 DFQATT and CDR2 SNEGSKA (reference sequence). With 3 bases removed from V and 1 base from J, the gap between germline ends came to 12 bases. The CDR3 length is 14 residues.